The 14 T cell receptor beta chains listed next were all sequenced from one sample in a study of blood T cell repertoires in COVID-19. Clones were read by immunoSEQ multiplex PCR, and TCRdb kept only the in-frame ones, dropping some. The sample lists 110,000 or so clones; around four fifths were seen once. Sequenced input: peripheral blood. The receptors originated from a human donor in a cohort sampled during active COVID-19.

Ten or more counts support this clone. The chain couples TRBV3-1 (or the pseudogene TRBV3-2) to TRBJ1-5; 10 nucleotides align to TRBD1. Germline CDR1 is LGHDT and CDR2 is YNNKEL (reference sequence). The J segment lost 7 bases and the V segment lost 0 bases, leaving 3 bases of the junction unmatched. The CDR3 is 15 residues long. Here the CDR3 DNA reads TGTGCCAGCAGCCAAGATCCGGGACAGGGGCAGCCCCAGCATTTT. Translated, it gives CASSQDPGQGQPQHF.

V and J are TRBV7-8 and TRBJ2-2; D call uncertain. Trimming cost V 5 bases and J 7 bases, with 8 bases left between them. Per the germline V gene, CDR1 is SGHVS and CDR2 is FQNEAQ. This CDR3 is built from 12 residues. This chain's CDR3 is CASSLPGGELFF. The DNA for the CDR3 is TGTGCCAGCAGCCTCCCGGGCGGGGAGCTGTTTTTT.

The chain couples TRBV11-2 to TRBJ2-7; D might be TRBD2 (7 bases). The germline gives CDR1 SGHAT, CDR2 FQNNGV. CDR3 length equals 17 residues. Trimming removed 5 bases at V and 5 bases at J, with 25 bases between. Here the CDR3 DNA reads TGTGCCAGCAGCGCCGTCCTCGGGGGCGGGGGCTCGAACGAGCAGTACTTC. As protein: CASSAVLGGGGSNEQYF.

The chain employs TRBV5-6 and TRBJ2-4, with D possibly matching TRBD1 (5 bases). CDR1 and CDR2 from the germline V gene are SGHDT and YYEEEE. Between the trimmed V and J ends, which lost 0 bases and 0 bases, there was a span of 10 bases. The CDR3 has 16 residues. Here the CDR3 DNA reads TGTGCCAGCAGCTTGGGGACACTAATAGCCAAAAACATTCAGTACTTC. It codes for CASSLGTLIAKNIQYF.

Worth noting for this clone: The same CDR3 arises from other DNA sequences in this sample as well. The rearrangement joins TRBV5-1 to TRBJ2-4; 13 positions match TRBD2. With V trimmed by 4 bases and J by 0 bases, 19 bases remained unmatched. CDR1 and CDR2 from the germline V gene are SGHRS and YFSETQ. The CDR3 length is 22 residues. The CDR3 loop is CASSPGLAGAPSHPLAKNIQYF. The CDR3 nucleotides read TGCGCCAGCAGCCCCGGACTAGCGGGGGCCCCTTCCCACCCGCTAGCCAAAAACATTCAGTACTTC.

The rearrangement joins TRBV5-1 to TRBJ2-3; 13 bases match TRBD2. V dropped 6 bases and J dropped 7; count of bases not matched to a gene: 2. This CDR3 spans 13 amino acids. Germline V gene sequence: CDR1 SGHRS, CDR2 YFSETQ. CDR3 residues: CASKTSGGYTQYF. The DNA for the CDR3 is TGCGCCAGCAAGACTAGCGGGGGGTATACGCAGTATTTT.

The chain has TRBV3-1 (or the pseudogene TRBV3-2) and TRBJ2-3; TRBD2 agrees at 8 bases. Looked up from germline, CDR1 is LGHDT and CDR2 is YNNKEL (reference sequence). The CDR3 covers 15 residues. J was trimmed by 1 base and V by 4 bases; bases with no gene match: 4. CDR3 amino acids: CASSPSTSGTDTQYF. The CDR3, as DNA: TGTGCCAGCAGCCCTTCGACTAGCGGCACAGATACGCAGTATTTT.

This clone was counted once. This same CDR3 is encoded by further DNA sequences in the sample. V is TRBV11-3 and J is TRBJ1-1; the D gene is possibly TRBD1 (6 bases). This CDR3 contains 14 residues. Germline V CDR1 and CDR2: SGHNT, YENEEA. The V and J ends lost 5 bases and 0 bases respectively, with 10 bases between them. CDR3 amino acids: CASSPGTLNTEAFF. As DNA, the CDR3 is TGTGCCAGCAGCCCAGGGACACTGAACACTGAAGCTTTCTTT.

The rearrangement links TRBV5-8 to TRBJ2-1; possibly TRBD2 for D (5 bases). Germline CDR1 SGHTS, CDR2 YDEGEE. The CDR3 has 14 residues. V was cut by 4 bases and J by 3 bases, with 11 bases left in between. The DNA of the CDR3 is TGTGCCAGCAGCAGAGGGAGCATCTACAATGAGCAGTTCTTC. Translated, it gives CASSRGSIYNEQFF. The full variable domain, its missing parts supplied by reference TRBV5-8 and TRBJ2-1, is EAGVTQSPTHLIKTRGQQATLRCSPISGHTSVYWYQQALGLGLQFLLWYDEGEERNRGNFPPRFSGRQFPNYSSELNVNALELEDSALYLCASSRGSIYNEQFFGPGTRLTVL.

This chain uses TRBV6-5 with TRBJ2-7, with 12 bases matching TRBD2. J lost 6 bases, V lost 2 bases, and 5 bases had no gene match. CDR1 and CDR2 from the germline V gene are MNHEY and SVGAGI. The CDR3 has 15 amino acids. The CDR3 loop reads CASSYLAGGPGEQYF. The CDR3 nucleotides read TGTGCCAGCAGTTACCTAGCGGGGGGGCCTGGCGAGCAGTACTTC.

The rearrangement links TRBV6-5 to TRBJ2-1; TRBD2 matches 11 bases. The V gene end was trimmed by 7 bases and the J gene end by 2 bases; junction bases not matched to a gene: 4. This CDR3 spans 15 amino acids. Germline CDR1 and CDR2: MNHEY and SVGAGI. CDR3 in DNA: TGTGCCAGCAAAACTAGCGGGGGAACCTACAATGAGCAGTTCTTC. Its translation: CASKTSGGTYNEQFF.

J is TRBJ2-1 and V is TRBV12-3 or TRBV12-4; no clear D. V shed 1 base and J shed 11 bases, with 9 bases lying between them. This CDR3 comprises 12 residues. In nucleotides, the CDR3 is TGTGCCAGCAGTTTAGTCCTACTTAAGCAGTTCTTC. This translates into CASSLVLLKQFF.

V and J are TRBV9 and TRBJ2-5, with 11 bases fitting TRBD2. The V gene end was trimmed by 0 bases and the J gene end by 5 bases; junction bases not matched to a gene: 9. The germline V gene has CDR1 SGDLS and CDR2 YYNGEE. This CDR3 has 17 residues. The CDR3 nucleotides read TGTGCCAGCAGCGTAGCCCATAGCGGGGGGGCCCTGGAGACCCAGTACTTC. Translation: CASSVAHSGGALETQYF.

J is TRBJ2-5 and V is TRBV6-1; D may be TRBD1 (5 bases). The germline V and J ends were trimmed by 0 bases and 5 bases, with 7 bases remaining between them. Germline CDR1 reads MNHNS; CDR2 reads SASEGT. The CDR3 has 13 residues. The CDR3 reads CASSEAPGETQYF. The CDR3 nucleotides are TGTGCCAGCAGTGAAGCGCCAGGGGAGACCCAGTACTTC.